The following is a T cell receptor (beta chain) sequence with its context. The target antigen is unknown. TCRdb's table, derived via immunoSEQ multiplex PCR, lists solely in-frame clones and lacks some. This sample yields approximately 12,000 clones, of which 72% are seen a single time; roughly 8.3% belongs to the top ten. Samples were taken several times over chemoradiotherapy. Germline V CDR1 and CDR2: MNHEY, SVGAGI. Trimming removed 4 bases from V and 0 bases from J, with 13 bases in between. The CDR3 runs 16 residues. The record originates from a study of chemoradiotherapy in HPV16-positive cancers. Study conclusions and caveats: Candidate HPV-specific clones and E7-related TCR motifs grew in tumor during treatment. In HPV16-positive patients, HPV-responsive T-cell expansion tracked better recurrence-free survival.

The sample was gathered from a patient who underwent chemoradiotherapy. The TCR sequence derives from a human donor with HPV-associated anogenital cancer. The chain combines TRBV6-5 with TRBJ1-3; no definite D call. In nucleotides, the CDR3 is TGTGCCAGCAGTTTACGAAAACCCCGCTCTGGAAACACCATATATTTT. It yields the protein CASSLRKPRSGNTIYF.